This T cell receptor beta chain was documented in a study of Ad26.COV2.S vaccination and SARS-CoV-2 variants. Germline loops: CDR1 MGHDK, CDR2 SYGVNS. This CDR3 comprises 13 residues. The ends lost 6 bases at V and 0 bases at J; junction bases unmatched: 0. This clone has only a few counts. The antigen is undetermined. Study-wide results and limits: Overall T cell responses may have been underestimated by the analyses of TCR breadth and depth.

The treatment denotes: 19 received Ad26.COV2.S at low or high dose, single or two shots; roughly five received placebo; per-sample allocation not given. Material that was analyzed had been drawn on day 63 after the first vaccine or placebo injection. This table comes from immunoSEQ multiplex PCR, and its TCRdb copy is limited to in-frame clones, with some not included. The table has 380,000 or so clones, about 87% seen once; the top ten hold 6.4%. This TCR derives from a person between 18 and 65 years old who received the Ad26.COV2.S COVID-19 vaccine or a placebo. J is TRBJ2-7 and V is TRBV25-1; 9 bases are a match to TRBD2. This specimen was peripheral blood, taken in a trial of Ad26.COV2.S vaccine versus placebo. DNA of the CDR3: TGTGCCAGCAGGACTAGCGGCTCCTACGAGCAGTACTTC. It encodes CASRTSGSYEQYF.